In its sample, the clone carrying this T cell receptor beta chain was seen many times. As yet, its antigen is unknown. The data stem from a study of T-cell reconstitution after alpha-beta-depleted transplantation in children. The CDR3 is 16 amino acids. Germline-derived CDR1 and CDR2 are SEHNR and FQNEAQ (reference sequence). V was clipped by 5 bases and J by 2 bases, with 17 bases between them. Study observations and caveats: By about two months after transplant, alpha-beta T cells reportedly arose from several hundred graft clones that had expanded. Once a year had passed after transplant, T-cell counts and diversity came mostly from newly produced T cells.

Using unique molecular identifiers, the investigators prepared the TCRbeta library. TCRdb recomputed calls from the PCR reads with MiXCR, one row per CDR3 protein. This sample carries 700,000 or so distinct CDR3 sequences, less than 15% of them seen once, and the ten largest clones take 0.79%. Material: PBMCs, obtained before TCRalphabeta/CD19-depleted stem cell transplant. This TCR came from a girl between 2 and 10 years old with congenital amegakaryocytic thrombocytopenia, due to receive a stem cell transplant. This chain uses TRBV7-9 with TRBJ2-3, with D possibly being TRBD1 (6 bases). CDR3 DNA sequence: TGTGCCAGCAGCACTCGCCTCCGGGACAACACAGATACGCAGTATTTT. Amino acid sequence: CASSTRLRDNTDTQYF.